Each of the 18 T cell receptor beta chains below was sequenced from the same sample in a study of cytomegalovirus exposure and HLA in healthy donors. The PCR made use of 60 Vbeta and 13 Jbeta primers. TCRdb's table, derived via immunoSEQ multiplex PCR, lists solely in-frame clones and lacks some. Of roughly 110,000 clones in the sample, roughly 70% were seen once. The material sequenced was PBMCs. Receptor source: a male donor in good health and CMV-seropositive.

The gene calls are TRBV19 and TRBJ2-5, with 14 bases identical to TRBD2. Germline loops: CDR1 LNHDA, CDR2 SQIVND (reference sequence). The ends lost 5 bases at V and 6 bases at J; junction bases unmatched: 20. The CDR3 is 20 residues long. The CDR3 here is CASSSIGTSGSRGILKTQYF. For the CDR3, the DNA is TGTGCCAGTAGTTCAATCGGGACTAGCGGGAGTCGGGGGATTTTGAAGACCCAGTACTTC. Together with reference TRBV19 and TRBJ2-5, the CDR3 gives the full variable domain: DGGITQSPKYLFRKEGQNVTLSCEQNLNHDAMYWYRQDPGQGLRLIYYSQIVNDFQKGDIAEGYSVSREKKESFPLTVTSAQKNPTAFYLCASSSIGTSGSRGILKTQYFGPGTRLLVL.

This clone was seen a handful of times. CDR3 coding DNA: TGTGCCAGCAGTGAATCCTCCGGACAGGGGTCAGAGACCCAGTACTTC. Translated, it gives CASSESSGQGSETQYF. The V gene is TRBV6-1, the J gene TRBJ2-5; 9 nucleotides line up with TRBD1. Losses at the gene ends were 2 bases for V and 4 bases for J; bases not matched to a gene: 8. The germline V gene has CDR1 MNHNS and CDR2 SASEGT. CDR3 length equals 16 residues.

The chain uses TRBV10-1 and TRBJ1-5, with D possibly being TRBD1 (6 bases). Germline lookup yields CDR1 WNHNN and CDR2 SYGVQD (reference sequence). This CDR3 is 16 amino acids long. V was shortened by 6 bases and J by 2 bases, with 17 bases between the two germline ends. The CDR3 is CASSQEQGRGNQPQHF. CDR3 nucleotide sequence: TGCGCCAGCAGCCAGGAACAGGGCAGAGGCAATCAGCCCCAGCATTTT.

CDR3 in DNA: TGTGCCAGCAGTGACCTATCCGGGATGTCGGGGGGCCGTGACTACGAGCAGTACTTC. Residues: CASSDLSGMSGGRDYEQYF. The chain uses TRBV2 and TRBJ2-7, with D possibly matching TRBD2 (7 bases). Deletions cut 3 bases from V and 3 bases from J, with 27 bases between. The CDR3 runs 19 residues. Germline V gene data show CDR1 as SNHLY and CDR2 as FYNNEI. The full variable domain, in which reference TRBV2 and TRBJ2-7 provide the parts outside the CDR3, is EPEVTQTPSHQVTQMGQEVILRCVPISNHLYFYWYRQILGQKVEFLVSFYNNEISEKSEIFDDQFSVERPDGSNFTLKIRSTKLEDSAMYFCASSDLSGMSGGRDYEQYFGPGTRLTVT.

The rearrangement links TRBV25-1 to TRBJ2-3; a weak D match, TRBD1 (6 bases). V lost 4 bases and J 1 base, leaving 12 bases between the germline ends. Germline CDR1 is MGHDK and CDR2 is SYGVNS. The CDR3 sequence is 15 residues long. The CDR3 region has the DNA TGTGCCAGCAGTGGAACAGGGTTCGGCACAGATACGCAGTATTTT. It yields the protein CASSGTGFGTDTQYF.

The chain combines TRBV5-4 with TRBJ2-2; D may be TRBD1 (5 bases). This CDR3 has 15 amino acids. V dropped 5 bases and J dropped 0 bases, with 11 bases sitting between them. In germline, CDR1 is SGHNT, CDR2 YYREEE (reference sequence). CDR3 sequence (DNA): TGTGCCAGCAGGTCGGACACATCGAACACCGGGGAGCTGTTTTTT. It specifies CASRSDTSNTGELFF.

The rearrangement joins TRBV11-3 to TRBJ2-2; 7 bases fit TRBD2. CDR1 is SGHNT, CDR2 YENEEA, per germline. The CDR3 has 15 residues. The V gene end was trimmed by 4 bases and the J gene end by 3 bases; junction bases not matched to a gene: 5. This CDR3 reads CASSYRAGDTGELFF. The CDR3 DNA follows: TGTGCCAGCAGCTACCGGGCGGGGGACACCGGGGAGCTGTTTTTT.

This sequence joins TRBV28 and TRBJ1-4; unclear D gene. The CDR3 has 12 residues. From germline, CDR1 is MDHEN and CDR2 SYDVKM. Trimming left V 0 bases short and J 7 bases short, with 3 bases between. The CDR3 region is CASSLWREKLFF. As DNA, the CDR3 is TGTGCCAGCAGTTTATGGCGTGAAAAACTGTTTTTT.

The V and J genes are TRBV6-6 and TRBJ2-7, with 7 bases fitting TRBD2. CDR1 is MNHNY, CDR2 SVGAGI, per germline (reference sequence). Germline trimming cut 5 bases from V and 6 bases from J; bases unmatched to any gene: 13. The CDR3 is 15 residues long. The CDR3 reads CASSLGGSLLGEQYF. CDR3 sequence (DNA): TGTGCCAGCAGTCTAGGCGGGAGCCTTCTGGGCGAGCAGTACTTC.

This clone was seen just once. The chain has TRBV18 and TRBJ1-1; 7 bases map to TRBD1. Germline CDR1 reads KGHSH; CDR2 reads LQKENI. CDR3 size: 14 residues. V was pared by 6 bases and J by 0 bases, with 4 bases of the junction left unmatched. The CDR3 coding sequence is TGTGCCAGCTCCCGGGACAGCATGAACACTGAAGCTTTCTTT. This codes for CASSRDSMNTEAFF.

J is TRBJ2-7 and V is TRBV18, with a possible D match to TRBD1 (6 bases). The V and J ends lost 2 bases and 3 bases respectively, with 11 bases between them. CDR3 length: 14 residues. Germline assignment: CDR1 KGHSH and CDR2 LQKENI. CDR3 sequence: CASSPSEGGYEQYF. CDR3 nucleotide sequence: TGTGCCAGCTCACCAAGCGAAGGGGGCTACGAGCAGTACTTC.

This chain links TRBV11-2 with TRBJ2-2; D not resolved. Trimming stripped 5 bases from V and 12 bases from J, with 13 bases between. The germline V gene has CDR1 SGHAT and CDR2 FQNNGV. The CDR3 totals 12 residues. CDR3 sequence: CASSTMVVKLFF. The CDR3 DNA follows: TGTGCCAGCAGCACAATGGTGGTGAAGCTGTTTTTT.

This clone was recorded only once. The chain employs TRBV5-4 and TRBJ2-7; 14 bases agree with TRBD2. From germline, CDR1 is SGHNT and CDR2 YYREEE (reference sequence). This CDR3 is built from 16 residues. J lost 7 bases, V lost 3 bases, and 9 bases had no gene match. Here the CDR3 reads CASSSSGTSGGWEQYF. In DNA form, the CDR3 reads TGTGCCAGCAGCTCTTCGGGGACTAGCGGGGGTTGGGAGCAGTACTTC.

The gene calls are TRBV5-1 and TRBJ2-5; 12 bases map to TRBD2. The CDR3 loop spans 14 amino acids. The V and J ends lost 4 bases and 4 bases, in that order; junction bases with no gene match: 2. Germline CDR1 reads SGHRS; CDR2 reads YFSETQ. CDR3 residues: CASSMTSGRETQYF. For the CDR3, the DNA is TGCGCCAGCAGCATGACTAGCGGGAGAGAGACCCAGTACTTC. Filled out from reference TRBV5-1 and TRBJ2-5, the complete variable domain reads KAGVTQTPRYLIKTRGQQVTLSCSPISGHRSVSWYQQTPGQGLQFLFEYFSETQRNKGNFPGRFSGRQFSNSRSEMNVSTLELGDSALYLCASSMTSGRETQYFGPGTRLLVL.

The chain has TRBV7-9 and TRBJ2-1, with TRBD2 matching 12 bases. Germline V lookup: CDR1 SEHNR, CDR2 FQNEAQ (reference sequence). J was trimmed by 7 bases and V by 7 bases; bases with no gene match: 2. The length of the CDR3 is 13 residues. The CDR3 reads CASNGLAGNEQFF. In DNA, the CDR3 is TGTGCCAGCAATGGACTAGCGGGAAATGAGCAGTTCTTC.

The chain carries TRBV29-1 and TRBJ2-7; tentatively, D is TRBD2 (6 bases). The V end lost 6 bases, the J end lost 1 base, and 13 bases lay between the germline ends. This CDR3 contains 13 residues. Germline lookup yields CDR1 SQVTM and CDR2 ANQGSEA. As DNA, the CDR3 is TGCAGCGTACTCCCTAGCGTATCCTACGAGCAGTACTTC. It codes for CSVLPSVSYEQYF.

The CDR3 loop is CASSGGQPNTEAFF. CDR3 nucleotide sequence: TGTGCCAGCAGCGGGGGACAGCCTAACACTGAAGCTTTCTTT. This chain connects TRBV9 to TRBJ1-1, with 7 positions matching TRBD1. This CDR3 contains 14 residues. CDR1 and CDR2 from the germline V gene are SGDLS and YYNGEE. The ends lost 3 bases at V and 2 bases at J; junction bases unmatched: 4.

This clone was seen only a few times. Here the CDR3 DNA reads TGTGCCAGCAGTGAAGGTTTCGGCTCCTACGAGCAGTACTTC. Translation gives CASSEGFGSYEQYF. The gene calls are TRBV2 and TRBJ2-7; no clear D. V shed 1 base and J shed 0 bases, with 7 bases lying between them. The germline gives CDR1 SNHLY, CDR2 FYNNEI. CDR3 length: 14 amino acids.